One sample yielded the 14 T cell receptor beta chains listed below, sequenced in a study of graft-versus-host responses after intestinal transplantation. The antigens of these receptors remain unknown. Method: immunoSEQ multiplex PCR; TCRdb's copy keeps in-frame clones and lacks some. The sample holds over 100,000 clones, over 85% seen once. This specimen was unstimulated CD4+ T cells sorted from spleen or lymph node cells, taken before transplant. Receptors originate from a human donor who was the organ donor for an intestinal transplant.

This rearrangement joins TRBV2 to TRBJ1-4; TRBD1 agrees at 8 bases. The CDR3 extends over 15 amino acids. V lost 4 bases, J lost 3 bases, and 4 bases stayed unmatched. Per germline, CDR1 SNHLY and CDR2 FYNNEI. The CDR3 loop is CASSVDRGPNEKLFF. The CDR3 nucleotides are TGTGCCAGCAGTGTCGACAGGGGCCCTAATGAAAAACTGTTTTTT.

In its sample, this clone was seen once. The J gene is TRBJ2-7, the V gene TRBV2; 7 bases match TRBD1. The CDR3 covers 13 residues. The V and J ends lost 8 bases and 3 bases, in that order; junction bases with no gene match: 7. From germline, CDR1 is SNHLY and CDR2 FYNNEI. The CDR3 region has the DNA TGTGCCAGCCTCCGGGACAGAGGCTACGAGCAGTACTTC. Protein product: CASLRDRGYEQYF. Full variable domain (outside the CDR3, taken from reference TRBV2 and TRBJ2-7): EPEVTQTPSHQVTQMGQEVILRCVPISNHLYFYWYRQILGQKVEFLVSFYNNEISEKSEIFDDQFSVERPDGSNFTLKIRSTKLEDSAMYFCASLRDRGYEQYFGPGTRLTVT.

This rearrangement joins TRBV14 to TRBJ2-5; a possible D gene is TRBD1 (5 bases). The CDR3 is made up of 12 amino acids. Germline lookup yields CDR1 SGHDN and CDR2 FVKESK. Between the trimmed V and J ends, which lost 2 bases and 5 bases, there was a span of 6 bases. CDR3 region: CASSQNRETQYF. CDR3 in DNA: TGTGCCAGCAGCCAAAACAGGGAGACCCAGTACTTC.

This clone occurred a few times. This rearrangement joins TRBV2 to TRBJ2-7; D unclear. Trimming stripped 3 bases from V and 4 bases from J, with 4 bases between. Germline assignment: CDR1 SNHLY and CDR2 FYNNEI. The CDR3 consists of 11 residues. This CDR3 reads CASSEYYEQYF. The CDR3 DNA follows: TGTGCCAGCAGTGAGTATTACGAGCAGTACTTC. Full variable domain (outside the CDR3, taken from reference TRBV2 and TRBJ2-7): EPEVTQTPSHQVTQMGQEVILRCVPISNHLYFYWYRQILGQKVEFLVSFYNNEISEKSEIFDDQFSVERPDGSNFTLKIRSTKLEDSAMYFCASSEYYEQYFGPGTRLTVT.

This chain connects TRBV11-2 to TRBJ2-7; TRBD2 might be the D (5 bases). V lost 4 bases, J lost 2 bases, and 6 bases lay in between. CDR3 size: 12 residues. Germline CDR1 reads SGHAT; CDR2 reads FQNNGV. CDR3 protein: CASSSEAYEQYF. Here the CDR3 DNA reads TGTGCCAGCAGCTCGGAGGCCTACGAGCAGTACTTC. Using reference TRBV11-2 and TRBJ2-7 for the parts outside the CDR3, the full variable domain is EAGVAQSPRYKIIEKRQSVAFWCNPISGHATLYWYQQILGQGPKLLIQFQNNGVVDDSQLPKDRFSAERLKGVDSTLKIQPAKLEDSAVYLCASSSEAYEQYFGPGTRLTVT.

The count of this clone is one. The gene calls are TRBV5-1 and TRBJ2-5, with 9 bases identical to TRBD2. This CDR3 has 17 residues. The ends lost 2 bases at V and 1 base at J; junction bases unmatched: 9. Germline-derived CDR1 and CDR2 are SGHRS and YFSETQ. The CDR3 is CASSFGLAQNLQETQYF. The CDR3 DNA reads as TGCGCCAGCAGCTTCGGACTAGCGCAGAACCTCCAAGAGACCCAGTACTTC.

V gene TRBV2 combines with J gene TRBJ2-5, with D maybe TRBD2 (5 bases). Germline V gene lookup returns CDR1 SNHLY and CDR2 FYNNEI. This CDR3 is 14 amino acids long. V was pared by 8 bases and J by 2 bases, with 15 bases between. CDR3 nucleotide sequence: TGTGCCAGCTCTAGCCAGCGAATACAAGAGACCCAGTACTTC. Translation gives CASSSQRIQETQYF.

The CDR3: CASSLTWQDEAFF. The CDR3 region has the DNA TGTGCCAGCAGCTTAACGTGGCAGGATGAAGCTTTCTTT. The chain joins TRBV7-3 to TRBJ1-1; D is unresolved. V dropped 0 bases and J dropped 7 bases, with 9 bases sitting between them. CDR3 length: 13 residues. The germline CDR1 and CDR2 sequences are SGHTA and FQGTGA. Drawing the rest from reference TRBV7-3 and TRBJ1-1, the complete variable domain is GAGVSQTPSNKVTEKGKYVELRCDPISGHTALYWYRQSLGQGPEFLIYFQGTGAADDSGLPNDRFFAVRPEGSVSTLKIQRTERGDSAVYLCASSLTWQDEAFFGQGTRLTVV.

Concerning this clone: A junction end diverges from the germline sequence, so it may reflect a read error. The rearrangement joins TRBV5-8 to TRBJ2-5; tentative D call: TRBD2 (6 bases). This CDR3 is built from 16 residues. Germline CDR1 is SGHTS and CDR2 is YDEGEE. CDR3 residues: CASSLGSSSDQETRYF. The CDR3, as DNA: TGTGCCAGCAGCTTGGGGAGCTCTAGCGACCAAGAGACCCGGTACTTC.

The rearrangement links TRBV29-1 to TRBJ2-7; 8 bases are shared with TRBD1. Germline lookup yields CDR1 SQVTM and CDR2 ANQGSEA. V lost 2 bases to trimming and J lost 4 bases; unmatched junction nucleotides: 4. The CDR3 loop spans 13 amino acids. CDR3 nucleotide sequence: TGCAGCGTTGAACTGGACAGGGAATACGAGCAGTACTTC. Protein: CSVELDREYEQYF.

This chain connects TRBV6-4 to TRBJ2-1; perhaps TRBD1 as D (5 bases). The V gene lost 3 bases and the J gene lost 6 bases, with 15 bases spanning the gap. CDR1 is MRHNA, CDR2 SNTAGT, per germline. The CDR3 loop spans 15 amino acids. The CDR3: CASSEGVGALNEQFF. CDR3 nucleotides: TGTGCCAGCAGTGAAGGGGTAGGGGCGCTCAATGAGCAGTTCTTC.

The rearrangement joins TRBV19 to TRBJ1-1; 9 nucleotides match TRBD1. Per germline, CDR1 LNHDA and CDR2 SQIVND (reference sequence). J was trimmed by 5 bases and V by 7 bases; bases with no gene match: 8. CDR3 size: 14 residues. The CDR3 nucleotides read TGTGCCAGTACCCAGACAGGGGGTCGGACTGAAGCTTTCTTT. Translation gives CASTQTGGRTEAFF.

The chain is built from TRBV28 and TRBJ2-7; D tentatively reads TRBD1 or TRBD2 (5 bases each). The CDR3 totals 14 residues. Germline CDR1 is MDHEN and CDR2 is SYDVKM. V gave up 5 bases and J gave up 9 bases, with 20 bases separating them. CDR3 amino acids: CASSPRGRRLWQYF. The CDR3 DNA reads TGTGCCAGCAGTCCCCGGGGACGACGACTTTGGCAGTACTTC.

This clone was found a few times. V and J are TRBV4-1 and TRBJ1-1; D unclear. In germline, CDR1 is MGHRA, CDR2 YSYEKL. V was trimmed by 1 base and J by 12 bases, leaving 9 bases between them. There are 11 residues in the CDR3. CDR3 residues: CASSQGAITFF. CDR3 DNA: TGCGCCAGCAGCCAAGGGGCGATAACTTTCTTT.